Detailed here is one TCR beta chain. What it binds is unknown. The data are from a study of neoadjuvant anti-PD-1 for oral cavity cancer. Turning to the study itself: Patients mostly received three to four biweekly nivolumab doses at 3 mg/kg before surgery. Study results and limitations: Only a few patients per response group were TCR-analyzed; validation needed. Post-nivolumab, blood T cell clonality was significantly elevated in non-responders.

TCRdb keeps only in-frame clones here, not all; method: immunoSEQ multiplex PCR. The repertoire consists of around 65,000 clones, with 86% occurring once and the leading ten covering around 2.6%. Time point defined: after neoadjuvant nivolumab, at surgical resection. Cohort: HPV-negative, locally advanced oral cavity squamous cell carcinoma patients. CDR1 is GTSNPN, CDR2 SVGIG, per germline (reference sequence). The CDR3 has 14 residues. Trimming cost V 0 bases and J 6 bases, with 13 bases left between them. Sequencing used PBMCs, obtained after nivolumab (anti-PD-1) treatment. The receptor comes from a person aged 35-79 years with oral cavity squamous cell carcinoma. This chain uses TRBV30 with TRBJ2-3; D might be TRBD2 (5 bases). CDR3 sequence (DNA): TGTGCCTGGAGTGTAGGTGGGCCGGGGGATACGCAGTATTTT. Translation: CAWSVGGPGDTQYF.